A single sample is the source of the 16 T cell receptor beta chains below, sequenced in a study of response to subunit inactivated influenza vaccine. One entry per CDR3 protein, called by TCRdb with MiXCR from the RT-PCR reads. This table holds 500,000 to 600,000 distinct CDR3 sequences, over 9% found once. The same data also contributed to another study, on T cells expressing NK-cell markers. This second report adds: For TCR beta, cDNA was produced by 5'RACE template switching with UMIs.

Sequences were derived from PBMCs from blood, sampled on the day of vaccination. These receptors originate from a man between 50 and 59 years old who received an inactivated influenza vaccine.

In its sample, this clonotype was seen a few times. This chain uses TRBV4-3 with TRBJ2-3, with D unclear. The germline V gene has CDR1 LGHNA and CDR2 YSLEER. This CDR3 spans 16 amino acids. The ends were cut back, 0 bases at V and 0 bases at J, with 10 bases in the middle. CDR3 nucleotide sequence: TGCGCCAGCAGCCAAGATTCGCTCATTAGCACAGATACGCAGTATTTT. As protein: CASSQDSLISTDTQYF.

This clonotype was counted a few times. This rearrangement joins TRBV6-2 or TRBV6-3 to TRBJ1-1, with TRBD1 as a possible D gene (5 bases). Germline lookup yields CDR1 MNHEY and CDR2 SVGEGT. The CDR3 contains 15 residues. The V end was cut by 5 bases, the J end by 1 base, with 14 bases between. The CDR3 is CASSILSRGNTEAFF. Here the CDR3 DNA reads TGTGCCAGCAGTATTCTTTCGAGGGGGAACACTGAAGCTTTCTTT.

The chain links TRBV6-5 to TRBJ2-1; no clear D. Germline assignment: CDR1 MNHEY and CDR2 SVGAGI. CDR3 size: 13 residues. Trimming cost V 0 bases and J 9 bases, with 9 bases left between them. CDR3 loop: CASSYSNRAEQFF. In DNA, the CDR3 is TGTGCCAGCAGTTACTCTAATCGGGCTGAGCAGTTCTTC.

In its sample, this clonotype was seen many times. This chain connects TRBV4-3 to TRBJ2-1, with D possibly matching TRBD2 (6 bases). The CDR3 runs to 16 residues. The germline V gene encodes CDR1 LGHNA and CDR2 YSLEER. Trimming shortened V by 1 base and J by 4 bases, and 14 bases separated the two germline ends. CDR3: CASSQAPTRGYNEQFF. In DNA, the CDR3 is TGCGCCAGCAGCCAAGCGCCGACTAGAGGGTACAATGAGCAGTTCTTC.

This clonotype was detected ten times or more. The chain employs TRBV12-3 or TRBV12-4 and TRBJ2-3; the D gene is possibly TRBD2 (6 bases). V lost 5 bases and J lost 4, with 10 bases in between. The length of the CDR3 is 13 residues. CDR3 sequence reads: CASSPGGSDTQYF. The CDR3 nucleotides read TGTGCCAGCAGTCCTGGGGGGTCAGATACGCAGTATTTT.

A few counts support this clonotype. The rearrangement joins TRBV19 to TRBJ1-1; 8 nucleotides agree with TRBD1. The V gene's germline CDR1 is LNHDA and CDR2 SQIVND (reference sequence). CDR3 length equals 13 residues. The J segment lost 10 bases and the V segment lost 8 bases, leaving 12 bases of the junction unmatched. The CDR3 loop reads CASGEIGQGVAFF. The CDR3 coding sequence is TGTGCCAGTGGGGAAATCGGACAGGGTGTAGCTTTCTTT. Using reference TRBV19 and TRBJ1-1 for the parts outside the CDR3, the full variable domain is DGGITQSPKYLFRKEGQNVTLSCEQNLNHDAMYWYRQDPGQGLRLIYYSQIVNDFQKGDIAEGYSVSREKKESFPLTVTSAQKNPTAFYLCASGEIGQGVAFFGQGTRLTVV.

This sequence joins TRBV2 and TRBJ1-1, with 7 bases fitting TRBD1. From germline, CDR1 is SNHLY and CDR2 FYNNEI. The CDR3 covers 14 residues. The ends lost 7 bases at V and 5 bases at J; junction bases unmatched: 10. CDR3 amino acids: CASIFPGGETEAFF. The DNA of the CDR3 is TGTGCCAGCATCTTCCCAGGGGGGGAGACTGAAGCTTTCTTT.

This clonotype was seen repeatedly, ten times or more. The CDR3 loop reads CASSPPTYEQYF. The DNA of the CDR3 is TGTGCCAGCAGCCCTCCCACCTACGAGCAGTACTTC. The chain couples TRBV11-2 to TRBJ2-7; no firm D call. The CDR3 has 12 amino acids. V gave up 5 bases and J gave up 2 bases, with 7 bases separating them. In germline, CDR1 is SGHAT, CDR2 FQNNGV.

This chain uses TRBV12-3 or TRBV12-4 with TRBJ1-5; TRBD1 matches 8 bases. CDR3 length equals 15 residues. The V segment lost 5 bases and the J segment 2 bases; nucleotides outside the gene matches: 5. CDR3 in DNA: TGTGCCAGCAGTCCAGGGGGCAGAGGCAATCAGCCCCAGCATTTT. Residues: CASSPGGRGNQPQHF.

This clonotype was counted many times. The chain couples TRBV25-1 to TRBJ2-2; D not certain. The length of the CDR3 is 14 residues. Germline CDR1 reads MGHDK; CDR2 reads SYGVNS. V was pared by 1 base and J by 0 bases, with 3 bases between. The CDR3 spells CASSELANTGELFF. The DNA of the CDR3 is TGTGCCAGCAGTGAATTGGCGAACACCGGGGAGCTGTTTTTT.

J is TRBJ1-6 and V is TRBV3-1; D remains ambiguous. The CDR3 is made up of 12 amino acids. Trimming shortened V by 8 bases and J by 9 bases, and 11 bases separated the two germline ends. Germline assignment: CDR1 LGHDT and CDR2 YNNKEL (reference sequence). CDR3 protein: CASGTIPSPLHF. The CDR3 DNA reads as TGTGCCAGCGGAACCATTCCTTCACCCCTCCACTTT.

The sample holds a few counts of this clonotype. The CDR3 loop is CASSPRGGPKETQYF. The CDR3 region has the DNA TGTGCCAGCAGCCCCCGGGGGGGCCCTAAAGAGACCCAGTACTTC. V gene TRBV11-2 combines with J gene TRBJ2-5, with 8 positions matching TRBD2. The ends lost 5 bases at V and 3 bases at J; junction bases unmatched: 8. In germline, CDR1 is SGHAT, CDR2 FQNNGV. This CDR3 contains 15 residues.

This clonotype was seen only a few times. The chain is built from TRBV12-3 or TRBV12-4 and TRBJ2-5; the match to TRBD1 covers 9 bases. V trimming: 7 bases; J trimming: 6 bases; junction bases outside the gene matches: 6. The CDR3 contains 13 residues. The CDR3 region has the DNA TGTGCCAGCAAAAGGGGGACAGGGCAGACCCAGTACTTC. Translation gives CASKRGTGQTQYF.

The chain carries TRBV7-8 and TRBJ2-7; no reliable D call. The CDR3 totals 13 residues. CDR1 and CDR2 (germline): SGHVS, FQNEAQ. Trimming cost V 1 base and J 3 bases, with 7 bases left between them. CDR3 DNA: TGTGCCAGCAGCTTAGAAGCGCACTACGAGCAGTACTTC. It codes for CASSLEAHYEQYF.

The chain employs TRBV4-2 and TRBJ2-5; TRBD1 agrees at 7 bases. This CDR3 has 16 amino acids. The trim removed 3 bases at V and 2 bases at J, leaving 9 bases unmatched. CDR1 LGHNA and CDR2 YNFKEQ come from the germline V gene. CDR3 DNA sequence: TGTGCCAGCAGCCAGGCTGGGGACAGCGGACAAGAGACCCAGTACTTC. Translated: CASSQAGDSGQETQYF.

This clonotype occurred a few times. The rearrangement uses TRBV20-1 and TRBJ2-7, with D possibly being TRBD2 (5 bases). V was pared by 3 bases and J by 4 bases, with 13 bases between. The CDR3 extends over 13 amino acids. Germline loops: CDR1 DFQATT, CDR2 SNEGSKA (reference sequence). The CDR3 loop reads CSARSSLAYEQYF. The CDR3 DNA follows: TGCAGTGCTAGGTCTTCTCTAGCTTACGAGCAGTACTTC.